This TCR beta chain came from a study of cytomegalovirus exposure and HLA in healthy donors. Overall study results and limits: The number of N-insertions in an Asian-associated ancestry cluster was reportedly below the roughly 700-donor mean in a later analysis. DRB1 had the most TCR associations and HLA-C the fewest, a later analysis found, with rates varying by HLA locus. CMV serostatus was the only recorded immune exposure for donors.

In the PCR, 60 Vbeta and 13 Jbeta primers were used. Measured with immunoSEQ multiplex PCR; TCRdb has only the in-frame clones, and not every one. The data show roughly 36,000 clones, and the top ten clones hold around 3.2%. The junction had 2 bases not matched to a gene; V was cut back by 3 bases and J by 2 bases. The CDR3 is 14 residues long. Germline V gene lookup returns CDR1 SGHAT and CDR2 FQNNGV. Comment on this clone: Its antigen is currently unknown.

Sequencing was carried out using PBMCs. The gene calls are TRBV11-2 and TRBJ2-7, with 9 positions matching TRBD1. The sequence was collected from a woman aged 25 to 39 in good health and CMV-seropositive. The CDR3 sequence is CASSLGTGTYEQYF. CDR3 nucleotide sequence: TGTGCCAGCAGCTTGGGGACAGGGACCTACGAGCAGTACTTC.